This T cell receptor (beta chain) was sequenced during a study of breast tumors, draining lymph nodes, adjacent tissues. Study-level results: Compared with lymph nodes, tumors were less diverse; compared with nontumor tissue, more. Compared with basal-like, luminal-like tumors shared significantly more repertoire with nontumor tissue. That most tumor T cells come from lymph nodes remained unproven. Most tumor T cells seemingly derive from lymph node, then expand in tumor.

CDR3 length equals 14 residues. From germline, CDR1 is WSHSY and CDR2 SAAADI. From the multiplex PCR reads, TCRdb called clonotypes with MiXCR, one entry per CDR3 protein. The data hold 200,000 to 250,000 distinct CDR3 sequences, with under 40% observed a single time. As to this clonotype: Its antigen is still unknown.

Breast cancer patients provided tissue from their axillary draining lymph nodes. The sequence came from a female donor with breast cancer. Some clones in this sample may be carry-over from other donors' samples. Sequencing was carried out using axillary lymph node tissue. The chain combines TRBV10-2 with TRBJ2-5; no reliable D call. The J call may be incorrect, as the DNA end agrees better with TRBJ2-1. The CDR3 sequence is CASSETSLVDEQFF. Here the CDR3 DNA reads TGCGCCAGCAGTGAGACGTCATTGGTGGATGAGCAGTTCTTC.